What follows are 8 T cell receptor beta chains derived from one specimen sequenced in a study of identical twins. TCRdb recomputed calls from the 5' RACE reads with MiXCR, one row per CDR3 protein. The data contain some 1,600,000 distinct CDR3 sequences, about 32% of them singletons. Sequenced input: cord blood. Source of these receptors: a newborn girl in good health.

The chain carries TRBV2 and TRBJ2-1, with 8 nucleotides matching TRBD2. V was pared by 3 bases and J by 8 bases, with 6 bases of the junction left unmatched. Germline assignment: CDR1 SNHLY and CDR2 FYNNEI. The CDR3 consists of 14 residues. DNA of the CDR3: TGTGCCAGCAGTGATGGGGTAGCGGGACATGAGCAGTTCTTC. Its protein product is CASSDGVAGHEQFF.

This clonotype showed up just a few times. The chain recombines TRBV4-2 with TRBJ2-5, with TRBD2 identical over 11 bases. Germline assignment: CDR1 LGHNA and CDR2 YNFKEQ. This CDR3 comprises 16 residues. V lost 0 bases and J lost 2; bases outside the gene matches: 2. The DNA for the CDR3 is TGTGCCAGCAGCCAAGATGTAGCGGGAGGGCAAGAGACCCAGTACTTC. Its translation is CASSQDVAGGQETQYF.

CDR3 sequence: CASSQDWGGRGEQYF. In DNA, the CDR3 is TGTGCCAGCAGCCAAGATTGGGGGGGCCGGGGAGAGCAGTACTTC. The chain carries TRBV14 and TRBJ2-7, with D possibly TRBD2 on 7 matching bases. The CDR3 has 15 amino acids. Trimming removed 0 bases at V and 7 bases at J, with 16 bases between. Germline V gene lookup returns CDR1 SGHDN and CDR2 FVKESK.

V is TRBV28 and J is TRBJ1-5; D unclear. Between the trimmed V and J ends, which lost 6 bases and 5 bases, there was a span of 8 bases. This CDR3 region has 12 residues. The germline CDR1 and CDR2 sequences are MDHEN and SYDVKM. CDR3 protein: CASRNFYQPQHF. CDR3 coding DNA: TGTGCCAGCAGGAACTTCTATCAGCCCCAGCATTTT.

The gene calls are TRBV25-1 and TRBJ1-1; no clear D gene. Between the trimmed V and J ends, which lost 7 bases and 2 bases, there was a span of 11 bases. The CDR3 extends over 13 amino acids. The V gene's germline CDR1 is MGHDK and CDR2 SYGVNS. This chain's CDR3 is CASKRGGNTEAFF. The CDR3 DNA reads as TGTGCCAGCAAGAGAGGAGGAAACACTGAAGCTTTCTTT. Supplemented by reference TRBV25-1 and TRBJ1-1, the full variable domain reads EADIYQTPRYLVIGTGKKITLECSQTMGHDKMYWYQQDPGMELHLIHYSYGVNSTEKGDLSSESTVSRIRTEHFPLTLESARPSHTSQYLCASKRGGNTEAFFGQGTRLTVV.

The sample holds a few counts of this clonotype. The chain uses TRBV5-1 and TRBJ2-1, with 14 bases identical to TRBD2. Germline loops: CDR1 SGHRS, CDR2 YFSETQ. J gave up 2 bases and V 3 bases, and 7 bases lay outside the gene matches. CDR3 length: 18 residues. CDR3 loop: CASSWGLAGDPTYNEQFF. The CDR3 DNA is TGCGCCAGCAGCTGGGGACTAGCGGGAGATCCTACCTACAATGAGCAGTTCTTC.

The sample holds one count of this clonotype. An end of the junction does not agree with germline; a read error may underlie this. The CDR3 reads CSAGDRPSSYNSPFHF. CDR3 nucleotide sequence: TGCAGTGCTGGGGACAGGCCTAGCTCCTATAATTCACCCTTCCACTTT. The chain uses TRBV20-1 and TRBJ1-6; TRBD1 aligns across 8 bases. This CDR3 is built from 16 residues. Germline V lookup: CDR1 DFQATT, CDR2 SNEGSKA (reference sequence).

This clonotype was observed at least ten times. The V and J genes are TRBV27 and TRBJ2-1; the match to TRBD2 covers 8 bases. The CDR3 sequence is 15 residues long. In germline, CDR1 is MNHEY, CDR2 SMNVEV (reference sequence). Losses at the gene ends were 4 bases for V and 6 bases for J; bases not matched to a gene: 8. CDR3 region: CASSYLGRASNEQFF. The CDR3 DNA is TGTGCCAGCAGTTATCTCGGGAGGGCCAGCAATGAGCAGTTCTTC.